Given below is one T cell receptor (beta chain) in context. These data are taken from a study of shared clonotypes between healthy human individuals. This CDR3 region has 14 residues. Germline CDR1 MNHEY, CDR2 SVGAGI. The ends were cut back, 2 bases at V and 8 bases at J, with 15 bases in the middle. Sequencing was performed with immunoSEQ multiplex PCR; in TCRdb, only in-frame clones are kept and a portion is missing. Among about 2,100,000 clones listed, approximately 94% were seen once. Naive CD8 populations comprised CD45RO-negative cells positively selected for CCR7, excluding terminally differentiated effector memory CD45RA+ cells.

This clonotype was obtained from a man between 18 and 29 years old in good health. Some clones in this sample may be carry-over from other donors' samples. Sequencing used naive CD8+ T cells from PBMCs. The chain joins TRBV6-5 to TRBJ1-1; the D is unclear. This CDR3 reads CASSYRSTAAEAFF. The CDR3 DNA is TGTGCCAGCAGTTACCGTTCTACGGCGGCAGAAGCTTTCTTT.